This TCR beta chain was profiled in a study of cytomegalovirus exposure and HLA in healthy donors. General study points: CMV serostatus was the only immune exposure information that was available. Highly shared variants forming one cluster were likely a sequencing artifact. There were three CMV-associated chains whose specificity for CMV antigens was confirmed in vitro.

About this clone: The antigen is undetermined.

Primers for the PCR totalled 60 Vbeta and 13 Jbeta. Libraries were prepared by immunoSEQ multiplex PCR; TCRdb keeps only in-frame clonotypes and omits some of them. The sample has about 31,000 clones; about 60% are singletons. The sequence derives from a man over 45 in good health and CMV-seropositive. Input material: PBMCs.

CDR3 region: CASGRGLETQYF. As DNA, the CDR3 is TGTGCCAGCGGCAGGGGGCTGGAGACCCAGTACTTC. The chain carries TRBV28 and TRBJ2-5; 8 positions match TRBD1. The CDR3 is 12 amino acids. Looked up from germline, CDR1 is MDHEN and CDR2 is SYDVKM. V trimming: 8 bases; J trimming: 5 bases; junction bases outside the gene matches: 4.